Listed here are 15 T cell receptor beta chains from one sample, sequenced in a study of blood T cell repertoires in COVID-19. Using immunoSEQ multiplex PCR, the repertoire was profiled, and TCRdb retains in-frame clones only, with some absent. The sample lists more than 70,000 clones, about nine tenths occurring once. The sequenced material came from peripheral blood. These receptors all come from a woman aged 45-60 years in a cohort sampled during active COVID-19.

V gene TRBV10-3 combines with J gene TRBJ2-7; 11 bases agree with TRBD2. Germline-derived CDR1 and CDR2 are ENHRY and SYGVKD. The CDR3 runs 15 residues. J gave up 2 bases and V 6 bases, and 6 bases lay outside the gene matches. CDR3 sequence: CAIRPTSGGPYEQYF. The CDR3 region has the DNA TGTGCCATCAGGCCCACTAGCGGGGGACCCTACGAGCAGTACTTC.

This rearrangement joins TRBV10-1 to TRBJ2-5; TRBD2 matches 9 bases. In germline, CDR1 is WNHNN, CDR2 SYGVQD (reference sequence). J lost 5 bases, V lost 11 bases, and 12 bases had no gene match. There are 14 residues in the CDR3. CDR3: CASVGTSMLETQYF. The CDR3 nucleotides are TGCGCCTCCGTGGGGACTAGCATGTTGGAGACCCAGTACTTC.

This clone was counted once. This chain connects TRBV11-3 to TRBJ2-4; D not resolved. CDR1 is SGHNT, CDR2 YENEEA, per germline. The ends were cut back, 5 bases at V and 2 bases at J, with 4 bases in the middle. CDR3 length equals 12 residues. The CDR3 reads CASSRTKNIQYF. The CDR3 region has the DNA TGTGCCAGCAGCCGTACCAAAAACATTCAGTACTTC.

The chain recombines TRBV19 with TRBJ1-2, with 9 bases fitting TRBD1. Germline assignment: CDR1 LNHDA and CDR2 SQIVND (reference sequence). J gave up 6 bases and V 6 bases, and 8 bases lay outside the gene matches. This CDR3 is 14 amino acids long. CDR3 residues: CASRTGQGWNGYTF. Here the CDR3 DNA reads TGTGCCAGTAGGACGGGACAGGGATGGAATGGCTACACCTTC. The full variable domain, completed using reference TRBV19 and TRBJ1-2, is DGGITQSPKYLFRKEGQNVTLSCEQNLNHDAMYWYRQDPGQGLRLIYYSQIVNDFQKGDIAEGYSVSREKKESFPLTVTSAQKNPTAFYLCASRTGQGWNGYTFGSGTRLTVV.

The V call is TRBV5-5, the J call TRBJ1-1, with a possible D match to TRBD1 (5 bases). This CDR3 is built from 14 residues. Trimming cost V 3 bases and J 1 base, with 10 bases left between them. Germline loops: CDR1 SGHKS, CDR2 YYEKEE (reference sequence). CDR3 loop: CASSWGQTNTEAFF. DNA of the CDR3: TGTGCCAGCAGCTGGGGCCAGACGAACACTGAAGCTTTCTTT.

A single count supports this clone. For the CDR3, the DNA is TGTGCCAGCAGCTTAGCATTGGCTAGCGGGGCTTACACAGATACGCAGTATTTT. It specifies CASSLALASGAYTDTQYF. The V and J genes are TRBV7-9 and TRBJ2-3; the match to TRBD2 covers 9 bases. The length of the CDR3 is 18 residues. CDR1 and CDR2 from the germline V gene are SEHNR and FQNEAQ (reference sequence). V shed 0 bases and J 2 bases; nucleotides not matched to a gene: 9.

This chain links TRBV27 with TRBJ2-3; D might be TRBD2 (6 bases). Trimming cost V 4 bases and J 0 bases, with 11 bases left between them. Germline lookup yields CDR1 MNHEY and CDR2 SMNVEV (reference sequence). The CDR3 consists of 15 residues. The CDR3 sequence: CASSSLGTSTDTQYF. In DNA, the CDR3 is TGTGCCAGCAGTTCCCTCGGGACTAGCACAGATACGCAGTATTTT.

Only a few counts were recorded for this clone. This rearrangement joins TRBV6-2 or TRBV6-3 to TRBJ1-6; D remains ambiguous. V lost 5 bases and J 0 bases, leaving 5 bases between the germline ends. CDR1 is MNHEY and CDR2 is SVGEGT in the germline V gene. The CDR3 sequence is 14 residues long. This CDR3 is CASSVSSYNSPLHF. The CDR3 DNA sequence: TGTGCCAGCAGTGTCAGCTCCTATAATTCACCCCTCCACTTT.

The table lists this clone with a few counts. The chain recombines TRBV4-1 with TRBJ1-5; D is perhaps TRBD1 (5 bases). Trimming left V 2 bases short and J 10 bases short, with 12 bases between. This CDR3 has 13 residues. Looked up from germline, CDR1 is MGHRA and CDR2 is YSYEKL. The CDR3 is CASSQQDIGPQHF. CDR3 DNA: TGCGCCAGCAGCCAACAGGACATCGGACCCCAGCATTTT.

This chain uses TRBV5-1 with TRBJ2-7; 7 bases line up with TRBD2. CDR1 and CDR2 (germline): SGHRS, YFSETQ. This CDR3 comprises 15 residues. V lost 0 bases, J lost 0 bases, and 3 bases stayed unmatched. Here the CDR3 DNA reads TGCGCCAGCAGCTTGGCTTGGGGGGGCTCCTACGAGCAGTACTTC. This sequence encodes CASSLAWGGSYEQYF.

The chain joins TRBV6-5 to TRBJ2-1, with a tentative D call TRBD1 (6 bases). The V end was cut by 6 bases, the J end by 4 bases, with 16 bases between. This CDR3 contains 15 residues. The germline gives CDR1 MNHEY, CDR2 SVGAGI. The CDR3 spells CASRGDKGVYNEQFF. CDR3 nucleotides: TGTGCCAGCAGGGGGGACAAGGGGGTATACAATGAGCAGTTCTTC.

This chain uses TRBV7-9 with TRBJ2-1; D ambiguous. CDR3 size: 14 residues. Germline CDR1 reads SEHNR; CDR2 reads FQNEAQ (reference sequence). V lost 5 bases, J lost 6 bases, and 14 bases lay in between. The CDR3 sequence: CASSVYAGSNEQFF. The CDR3 DNA follows: TGTGCCAGCAGCGTCTACGCAGGTAGCAATGAGCAGTTCTTC.

This clone was counted between two and nine times. This sequence joins TRBV7-2 and TRBJ1-1; D remains ambiguous. CDR1 and CDR2 (germline): SGHTA, FQGNSA. The CDR3 is 12 amino acids. V dropped 6 bases and J dropped 6 bases, with 11 bases sitting between them. The CDR3 region is CASSRREAEAFF. The CDR3 DNA reads TGTGCCAGCAGTCGACGGGAAGCTGAAGCTTTCTTT.

The CDR3 nucleotides read TGTGCCAGCAGCTCCCCCCTAGGAGGGCTTGGCTACACCTTC. It codes for CASSSPLGGLGYTF. The chain employs TRBV28 and TRBJ1-2; D remains ambiguous. Trimming shortened V by 6 bases and J by 7 bases, and 18 bases separated the two germline ends. The CDR3 runs 14 residues. Looked up from germline, CDR1 is MDHEN and CDR2 is SYDVKM.

CDR3 DNA: TGTGCCAGCAGTGCCGGACAGGGGGGAAACACCATATATTTT. It is translated as CASSAGQGGNTIYF. This chain uses TRBV28 with TRBJ1-3; TRBD1 matches at 9 bases. CDR1 is MDHEN and CDR2 is SYDVKM in the germline V gene. The junction had 3 bases not matched to a gene; V was cut back by 5 bases and J by 4 bases. This CDR3 spans 14 amino acids.